The text below deals with one TCR beta chain. TCRdb passed the RT-PCR reads through MiXCR, listing each CDR3 protein once. The sample consists of over 400,000 distinct CDR3 sequences, roughly 17% of them appearing once. This CDR3 contains 15 residues. Germline V CDR1 and CDR2: SGHVS, FQNEAQ. V was pared by 2 bases and J by 1 base, with 11 bases between. The entry originates in a study of patients and donors after allogeneic stem cell transplantation. The TCR comes from a human donor who was either an allogeneic HSCT recipient or a stem cell or donor lymphocyte infusion donor (not recorded which). It is not recorded whose cells these are; they may come from a transplant donor. This sequence joins TRBV7-8 and TRBJ1-1; perhaps TRBD1 as D (6 bases). Sequencing input: blood, either unsorted or a sorted T cell fraction (not recorded which). The CDR3 sequence is CASSLRDTQNTEAFF. The CDR3 bases are TGTGCCAGCAGCTTACGGGACACCCAGAACACTGAAGCTTTCTTT.